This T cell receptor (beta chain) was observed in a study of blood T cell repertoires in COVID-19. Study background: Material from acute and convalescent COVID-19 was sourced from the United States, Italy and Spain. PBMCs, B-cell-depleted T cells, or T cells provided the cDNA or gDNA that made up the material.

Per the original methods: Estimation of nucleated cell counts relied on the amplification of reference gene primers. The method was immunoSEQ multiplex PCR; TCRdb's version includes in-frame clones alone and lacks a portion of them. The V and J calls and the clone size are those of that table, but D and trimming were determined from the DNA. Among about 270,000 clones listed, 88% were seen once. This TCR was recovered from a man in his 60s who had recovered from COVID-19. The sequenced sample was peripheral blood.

CDR3 residues: CASSPTAVYNSPLHF. The DNA of the CDR3 is TGTGCCAGCAGCCCGACAGCTGTCTATAATTCACCCCTCCACTTT. The chain combines TRBV3-1 (or the pseudogene TRBV3-2) with TRBJ1-6; possible D gene TRBD1, 5 bases. The CDR3 is made up of 15 amino acids. In germline, CDR1 is LGHDT, CDR2 YNNKEL (reference sequence). V was shortened by 4 bases and J by 3 bases, with 10 bases between the two germline ends.